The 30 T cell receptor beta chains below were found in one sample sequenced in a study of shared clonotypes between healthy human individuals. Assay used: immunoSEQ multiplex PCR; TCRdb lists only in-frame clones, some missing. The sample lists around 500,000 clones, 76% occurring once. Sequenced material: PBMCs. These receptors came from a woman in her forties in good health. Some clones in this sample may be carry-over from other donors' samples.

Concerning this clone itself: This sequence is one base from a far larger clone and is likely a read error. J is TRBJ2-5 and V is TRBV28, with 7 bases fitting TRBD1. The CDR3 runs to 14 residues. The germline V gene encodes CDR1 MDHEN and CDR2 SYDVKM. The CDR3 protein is CAGSSRQGGETQYF. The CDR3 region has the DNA TGTGCCGGCAGTTCTAGACAGGGCGGAGAGACCCAGTACTTC.

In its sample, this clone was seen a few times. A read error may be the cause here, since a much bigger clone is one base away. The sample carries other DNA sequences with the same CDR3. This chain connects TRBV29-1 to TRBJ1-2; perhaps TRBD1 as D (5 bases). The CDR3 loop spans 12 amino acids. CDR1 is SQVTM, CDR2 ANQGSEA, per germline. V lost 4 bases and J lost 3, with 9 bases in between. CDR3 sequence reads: CSVGTSDYGYTF. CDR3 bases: TGCAGCGTTGGGACATCAGACTATGGCTACACCTTC.

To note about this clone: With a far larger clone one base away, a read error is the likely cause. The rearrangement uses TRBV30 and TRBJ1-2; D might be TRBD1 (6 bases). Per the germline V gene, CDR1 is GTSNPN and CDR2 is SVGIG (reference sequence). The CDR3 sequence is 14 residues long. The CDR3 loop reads CAWSAPGAQVGCTF. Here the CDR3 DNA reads TGTGCCTGGAGTGCCCCGGGGGCGCAGGTTGGCTGCACCTTC.

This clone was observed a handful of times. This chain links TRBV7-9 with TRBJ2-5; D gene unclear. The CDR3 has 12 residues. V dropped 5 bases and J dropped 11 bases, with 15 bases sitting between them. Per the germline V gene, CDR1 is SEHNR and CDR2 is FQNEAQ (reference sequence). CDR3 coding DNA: TGTGCCAGCAGCCCGTGGACCCCTGAGCAGTACTTC. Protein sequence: CASSPWTPEQYF. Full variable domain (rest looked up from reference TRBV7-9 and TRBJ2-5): DTGVSQNPRHKITKRGQNVTFRCDPISEHNRLYWYRQTLGQGPEFLTYFQNEAQLEKSRLLSDRFSAERPKGSFSTLEIQRTEQGDSAMYLCASSPWTPEQYFGPGTRLLVL.

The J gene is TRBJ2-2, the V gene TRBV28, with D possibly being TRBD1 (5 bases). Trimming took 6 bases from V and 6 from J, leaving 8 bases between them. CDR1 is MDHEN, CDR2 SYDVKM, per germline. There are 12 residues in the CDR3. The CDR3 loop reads CASSQGPGELFF. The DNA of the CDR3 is TGTGCCAGCAGCCAGGGTCCCGGGGAGCTGTTTTTT.

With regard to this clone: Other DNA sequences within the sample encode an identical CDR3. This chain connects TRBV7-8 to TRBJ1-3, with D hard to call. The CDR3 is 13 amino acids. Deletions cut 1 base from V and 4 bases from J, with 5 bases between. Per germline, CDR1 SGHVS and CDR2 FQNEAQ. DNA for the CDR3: TGTGCCAGCAGCTTAGGTGGGGGAAACACCATATATTTT. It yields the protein CASSLGGGNTIYF.

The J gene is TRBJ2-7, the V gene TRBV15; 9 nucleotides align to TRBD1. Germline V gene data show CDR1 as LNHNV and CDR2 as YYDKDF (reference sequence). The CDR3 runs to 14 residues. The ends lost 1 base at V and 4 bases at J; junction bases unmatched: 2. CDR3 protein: CATSRGDRAYEQYF. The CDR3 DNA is TGTGCCACCAGCAGAGGGGACAGGGCTTACGAGCAGTACTTC.

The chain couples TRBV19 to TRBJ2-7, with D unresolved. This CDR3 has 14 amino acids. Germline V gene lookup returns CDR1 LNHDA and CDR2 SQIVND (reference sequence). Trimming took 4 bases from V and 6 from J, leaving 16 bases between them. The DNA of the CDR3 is TGTGCCAGTAGTACGACTGTCGAGACGGGCGAGCAGTACTTC. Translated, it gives CASSTTVETGEQYF.

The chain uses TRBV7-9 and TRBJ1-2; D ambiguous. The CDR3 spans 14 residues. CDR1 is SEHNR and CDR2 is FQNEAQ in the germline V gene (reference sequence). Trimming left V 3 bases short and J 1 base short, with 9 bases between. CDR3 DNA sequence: TGTGCCAGCAGCTTGGCCAGAGGTAACTATGGCTACACCTTC. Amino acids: CASSLARGNYGYTF. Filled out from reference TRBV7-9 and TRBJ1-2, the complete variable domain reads DTGVSQNPRHKITKRGQNVTFRCDPISEHNRLYWYRQTLGQGPEFLTYFQNEAQLEKSRLLSDRFSAERPKGSFSTLEIQRTEQGDSAMYLCASSLARGNYGYTFGSGTRLTVV.

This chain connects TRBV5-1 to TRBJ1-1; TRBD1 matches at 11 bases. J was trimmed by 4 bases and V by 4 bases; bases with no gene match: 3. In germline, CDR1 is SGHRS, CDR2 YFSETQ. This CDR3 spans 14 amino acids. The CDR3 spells CASSRGTGGTEAFF. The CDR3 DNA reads TGCGCCAGCAGCCGGGGGACAGGGGGCACTGAAGCTTTCTTT.

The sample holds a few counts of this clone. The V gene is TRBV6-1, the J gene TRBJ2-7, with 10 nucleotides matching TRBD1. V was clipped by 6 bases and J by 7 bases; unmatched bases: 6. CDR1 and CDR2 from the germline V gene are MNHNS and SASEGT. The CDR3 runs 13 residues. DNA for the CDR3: TGTGCCAGCAGCGGGACAGGGGATCGGGAGCAGTACTTC. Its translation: CASSGTGDREQYF.

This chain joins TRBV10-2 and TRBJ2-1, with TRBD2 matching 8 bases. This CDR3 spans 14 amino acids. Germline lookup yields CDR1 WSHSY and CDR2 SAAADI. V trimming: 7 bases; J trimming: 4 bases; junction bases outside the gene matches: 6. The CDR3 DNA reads TGCGCCAGCACTTTAGCGGGGAAGTACAATGAGCAGTTCTTC. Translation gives CASTLAGKYNEQFF.

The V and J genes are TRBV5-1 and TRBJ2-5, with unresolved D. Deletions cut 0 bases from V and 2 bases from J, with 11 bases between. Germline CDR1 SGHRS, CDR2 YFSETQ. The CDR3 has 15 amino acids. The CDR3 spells CASSLGRVGQETQYF. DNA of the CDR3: TGCGCCAGCAGCTTGGGAAGGGTGGGTCAAGAGACCCAGTACTTC.

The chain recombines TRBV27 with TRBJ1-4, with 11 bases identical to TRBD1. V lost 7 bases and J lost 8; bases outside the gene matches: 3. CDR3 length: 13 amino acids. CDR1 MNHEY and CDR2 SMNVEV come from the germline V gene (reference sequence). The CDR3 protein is CASKDRGLEKLFF. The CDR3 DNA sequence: TGTGCCAGCAAGGACAGGGGGCTAGAAAAACTGTTTTTT.

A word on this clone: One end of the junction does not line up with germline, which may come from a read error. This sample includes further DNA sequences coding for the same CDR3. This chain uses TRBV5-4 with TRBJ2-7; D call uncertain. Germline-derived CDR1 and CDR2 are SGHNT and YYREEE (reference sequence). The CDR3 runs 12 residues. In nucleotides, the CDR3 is TGTGCCAGCAGCTTTGGGGTCTACGAGCAATACTTC. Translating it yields CASSFGVYEQYF.

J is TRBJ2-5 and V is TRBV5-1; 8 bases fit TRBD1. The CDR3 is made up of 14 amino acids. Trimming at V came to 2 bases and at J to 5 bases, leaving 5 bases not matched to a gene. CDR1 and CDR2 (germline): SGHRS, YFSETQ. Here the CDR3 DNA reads TGCGCCAGCAGCTTAGGACAGGGTGAGGAGACCCAGTACTTC. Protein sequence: CASSLGQGEETQYF.

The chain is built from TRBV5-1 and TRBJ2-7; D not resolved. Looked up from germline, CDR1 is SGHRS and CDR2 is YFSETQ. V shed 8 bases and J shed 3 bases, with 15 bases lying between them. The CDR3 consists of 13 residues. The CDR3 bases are TGCGCCAGGTTGCTGACCCCGGTCTACGAGCAGTACTTC. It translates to CARLLTPVYEQYF.

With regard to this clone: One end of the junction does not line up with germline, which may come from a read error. CDR3 amino acids: CAISEGTGREKPFF. For the CDR3, the DNA is TGTGCCATCAGTGAGGGGACAGGGCGGGAAAAACCGTTTTTT. This chain links TRBV10-3 with TRBJ1-4; 9 nucleotides match TRBD1. CDR3 size: 14 residues. Germline CDR1 ENHRY, CDR2 SYGVKD.

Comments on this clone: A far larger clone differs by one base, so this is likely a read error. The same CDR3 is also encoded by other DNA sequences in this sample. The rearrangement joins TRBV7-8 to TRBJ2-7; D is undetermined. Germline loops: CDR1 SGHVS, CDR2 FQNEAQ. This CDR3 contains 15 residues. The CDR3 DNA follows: TGTGCAAGCAGTTTCCTCCGCTACTCACCCTACGAGCAGTACTTC. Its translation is CASSFLRYSPYEQYF.

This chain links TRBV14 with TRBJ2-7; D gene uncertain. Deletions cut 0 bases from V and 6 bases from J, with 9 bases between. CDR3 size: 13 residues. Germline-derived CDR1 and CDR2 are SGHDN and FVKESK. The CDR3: CASSQDLAAEQYF. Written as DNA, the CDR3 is TGTGCCAGCAGCCAAGATCTGGCCGCCGAGCAGTACTTC.

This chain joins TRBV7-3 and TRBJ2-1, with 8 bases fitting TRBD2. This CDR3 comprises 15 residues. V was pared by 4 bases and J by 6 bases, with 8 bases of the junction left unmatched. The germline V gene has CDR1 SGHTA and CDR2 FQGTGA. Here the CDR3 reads CASSWSGSYGNEQFF. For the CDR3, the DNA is TGTGCCAGCAGCTGGAGCGGGAGTTACGGCAATGAGCAGTTCTTC.

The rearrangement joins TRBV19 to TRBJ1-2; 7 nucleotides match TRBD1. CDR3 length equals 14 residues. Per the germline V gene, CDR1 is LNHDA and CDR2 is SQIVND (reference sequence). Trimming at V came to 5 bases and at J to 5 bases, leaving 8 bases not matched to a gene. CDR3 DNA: TGTGCCAGTAGTCGGGACAGCTCGGGTTATGGCTACACCTTC. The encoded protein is CASSRDSSGYGYTF.

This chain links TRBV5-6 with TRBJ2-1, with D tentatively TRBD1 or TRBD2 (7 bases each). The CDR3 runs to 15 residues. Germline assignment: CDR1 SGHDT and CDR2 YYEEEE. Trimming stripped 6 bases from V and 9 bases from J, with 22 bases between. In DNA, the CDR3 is TGTGCCAGCAACTCAGGGGGGGGCCCCCCTCTTGAGCAGTTCTTC. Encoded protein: CASNSGGGPPLEQFF.

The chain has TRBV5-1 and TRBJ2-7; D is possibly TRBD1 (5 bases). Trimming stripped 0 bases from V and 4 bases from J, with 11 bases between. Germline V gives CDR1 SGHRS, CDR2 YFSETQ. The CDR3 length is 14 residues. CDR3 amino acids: CASSLDRQKYEQYF. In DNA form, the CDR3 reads TGCGCCAGCAGCTTGGACCGACAGAAGTACGAGCAGTACTTC.

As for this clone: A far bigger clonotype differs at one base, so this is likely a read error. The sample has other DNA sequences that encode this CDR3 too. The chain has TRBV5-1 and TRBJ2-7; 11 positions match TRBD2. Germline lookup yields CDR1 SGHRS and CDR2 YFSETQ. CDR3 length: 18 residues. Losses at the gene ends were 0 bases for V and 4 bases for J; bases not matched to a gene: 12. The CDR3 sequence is CASSLVASGRTTPYEQYF. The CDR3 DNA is TGCGCCAGCAGCTTGGTGGCTAGCGGGAGGACTACTCCTTACGAGCAGTACTTC.

This CDR3 is CASSEGEQAEKLFF. The CDR3 DNA reads as TGTGCCAGCAGTGAAGGAGAGCAAGCTGAAAAACTGTTTTTT. The chain joins TRBV2 to TRBJ1-4; D not resolved. The CDR3 spans 14 residues. V gave up 1 base and J gave up 7 bases, with 10 bases separating them. Germline V gives CDR1 SNHLY, CDR2 FYNNEI.

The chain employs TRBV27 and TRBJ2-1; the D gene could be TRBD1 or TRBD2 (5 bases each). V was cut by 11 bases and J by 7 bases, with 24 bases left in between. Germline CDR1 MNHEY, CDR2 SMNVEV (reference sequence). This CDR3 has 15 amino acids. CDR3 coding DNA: TGTGCCTGCGGACCTTCCGGGACCCCACGGAATGAGCAGTTCTTC. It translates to CACGPSGTPRNEQFF.

CDR3 coding DNA: TGTGCCAGCAGTTATGGGGTTATGGAGCTGTTTTTT. The encoded protein is CASSYGVMELFF. This chain links TRBV6-6 with TRBJ2-2; D is ambiguous. This CDR3 contains 12 residues. Germline V gives CDR1 MNHNY, CDR2 SVGAGI (reference sequence). V was clipped by 3 bases and J by 10 bases, with 9 bases between them.

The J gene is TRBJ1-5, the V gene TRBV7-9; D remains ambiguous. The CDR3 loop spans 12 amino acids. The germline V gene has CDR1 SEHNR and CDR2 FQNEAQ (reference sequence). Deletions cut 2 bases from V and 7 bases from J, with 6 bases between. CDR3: CASSLPDQPQHF. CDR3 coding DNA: TGTGCCAGCAGCTTACCTGACCAGCCCCAGCATTTT.

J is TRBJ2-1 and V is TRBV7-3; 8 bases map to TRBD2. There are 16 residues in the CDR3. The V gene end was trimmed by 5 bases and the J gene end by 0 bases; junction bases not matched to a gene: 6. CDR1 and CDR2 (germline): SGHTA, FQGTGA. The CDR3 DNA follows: TGTGCCAGCAGCATCGAGCGGGGGAGCTCCTACAATGAGCAGTTCTTC. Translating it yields CASSIERGSSYNEQFF.